This T cell receptor (beta chain) stems from a study of T-cell memory formation after mild COVID-19 (dated by TCRdb to the early 2020s). Notes on the research overall: Most TCR sequence clusters were specific to one of the two donors. Longitudinal TCRalpha and TCRbeta repertoire sequencing tracked T-cell clones expanding and contracting after mild COVID-19 in two donors. Two young, previously healthy adult volunteers, one female and one male, were included in the cohort.

Summary of the overall study and its limitations: Clones contracting from day 15 to 85 had balanced CD4/CD8 phenotypes, while a second wave expanding from day 15 to 37 was biased towards CD4+. Whether the second-wave clones peaking on day 37 were SARS-CoV-2 specific was not confirmed. Contracting CD4+ clones appeared mostly in the CM and EM memory subsets, whereas CD8+ clones were enriched in EMRA. The study covered only a couple of mild cases, and larger cohorts including severe cases with pre-infection samples were considered necessary. The detection of some responding clones in pre-infection memory suggests that pre-existing cross-reactive memory T cells joined the SARS-CoV-2 response.

The listed sequencing device is Illumina NovaSeq 6000. TCRalpha and TCRbeta cDNA libraries were constructed by 5'RACE with constant-segment primers, with sample barcodes and unique molecular identifiers being introduced. Trizol reagent was used to extract RNA from every sample. Libraries were amplified in two PCR steps, with a second sample barcode and Illumina TruSeq adapters added in the second step. Sequencing of the libraries was done on an Illumina NovaSeq, producing 2 x 150 bp paired-end reads. For the original study's pipeline: Reads were demultiplexed and collapsed into UMI-guided consensus sequences with migec v1.2.7. With mixcr v2.1.11, UMI consensuses were aligned to TRA and TRB V and J templates and assembled into clonotypes. A clonotype was counted as expanded or contracted only when both edgeR and NoisET called the clonotype significant, with the noise models trained on biological replicates. For edgeR calls, the cutoffs were a false discovery rate-adjusted p below 0.01 and a log2 fold-change threshold of 1. As an exploratory analysis of dynamics, max-normalized trajectories of the 1000 most abundant clonotypes were examined with PCA combined with hierarchical clustering. Each responding clone was given a CD4 or CD8 phenotype based on the CD4+ and CD8+ repertoires, which had been sequenced separately. Starting from the raw public reads, TCRdb applied fastp trimming at Q25, assembled clones with MiXCR and retained in-frame beta chains. Under each unique CDR3 protein, matching rows form one entry showing the most common genes and DNA. Here the V and J calls rest on TCRdb's processing, not on the authors' analysis. The sample data list around 50,000 distinct CDR3 sequences, and around a quarter of these were observed just once. The ten largest clones capture around 45% of the sample.

Ficoll-Paque density gradient centrifugation was used to isolate PBMCs. With respect to this clonotype: What antigen it recognizes has not been identified. No much larger clonotype is one base removed from it; base qualities were not supplied.

Per the germline V gene (reference sequence), SEHNR is the CDR1 and FQNEAQ is the CDR2. Spanning cysteine to phenylalanine, the CDR3 consists of 16 amino acids. Only the CDR3 region is kept as DNA, spanning 48 bases read in frame from base 1. Trimming takes 5 bases from V and 2 bases from J, and the germline ends sit 18 bases apart. Specimen: PBMCs or a T cell subset sorted from them (not recorded which). This sequence originates from a man younger than 35 who had mild COVID-19 (a few samples of this study predate the infection). The sample titles of this study are shuffled in the database, so cell type and time point are left out; the donor was told from shared clones. The rearrangement joined TRBV7-9 to TRBJ1-2; a tentative D call is TRBD1 (6 bases match). The base sequence is TGTGCCAGCAGCCTTACGGGACACTCGATAAACTATGGCTACACCTTC. It is translated as CASSLTGHSINYGYTF.